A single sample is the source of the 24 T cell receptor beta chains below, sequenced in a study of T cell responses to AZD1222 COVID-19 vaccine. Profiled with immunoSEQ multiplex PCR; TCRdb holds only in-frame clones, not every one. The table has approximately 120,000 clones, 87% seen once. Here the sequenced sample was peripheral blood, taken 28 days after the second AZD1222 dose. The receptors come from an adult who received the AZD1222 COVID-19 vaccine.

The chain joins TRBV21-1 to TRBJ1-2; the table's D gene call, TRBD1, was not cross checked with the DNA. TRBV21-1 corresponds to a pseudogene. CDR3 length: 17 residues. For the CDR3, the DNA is TGTGCCAGCAGCCCCCCCGCGACAGGTAGGCACAACTATGGCTACACCTTC. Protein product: CASSPPATGRHNYGYTF.

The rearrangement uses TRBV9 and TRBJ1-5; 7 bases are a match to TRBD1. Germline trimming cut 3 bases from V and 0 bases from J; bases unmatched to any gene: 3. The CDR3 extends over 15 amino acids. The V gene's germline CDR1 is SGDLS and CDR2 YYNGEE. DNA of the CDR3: TGTGCCAGCAGCGGACAGGGAAATAGCAATCAGCCCCAGCATTTT. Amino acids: CASSGQGNSNQPQHF.

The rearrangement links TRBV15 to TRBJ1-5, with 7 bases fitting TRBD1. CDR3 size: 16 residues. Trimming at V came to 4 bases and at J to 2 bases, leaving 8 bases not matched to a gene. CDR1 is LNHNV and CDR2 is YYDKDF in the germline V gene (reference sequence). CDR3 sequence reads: CATSMTTGSGNQPQHF. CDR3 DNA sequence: TGTGCCACCAGCATGACGACAGGGTCTGGCAATCAGCCCCAGCATTTT.

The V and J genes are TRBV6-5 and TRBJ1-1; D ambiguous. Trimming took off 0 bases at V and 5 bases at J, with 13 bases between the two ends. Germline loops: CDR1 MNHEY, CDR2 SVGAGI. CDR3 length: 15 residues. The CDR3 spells CASSYSSSGRTEAFF. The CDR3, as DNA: TGTGCCAGCAGTTACTCTTCCAGTGGGAGGACTGAAGCTTTCTTT.

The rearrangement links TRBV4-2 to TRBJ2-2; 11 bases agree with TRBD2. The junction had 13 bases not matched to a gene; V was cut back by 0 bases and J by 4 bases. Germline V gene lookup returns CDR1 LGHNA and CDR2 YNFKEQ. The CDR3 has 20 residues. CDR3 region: CASSQDQLSGGVIITGELFF. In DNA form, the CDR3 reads TGTGCCAGCAGCCAAGATCAGCTTAGCGGGGGGGTTATTATCACCGGGGAGCTGTTTTTT.

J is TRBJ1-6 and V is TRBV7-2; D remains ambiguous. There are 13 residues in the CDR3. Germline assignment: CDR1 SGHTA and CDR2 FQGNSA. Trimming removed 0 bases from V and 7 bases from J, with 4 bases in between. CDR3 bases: TGTGCCAGCAGCTTAGCGGTGAATTCACCCCTCCACTTT. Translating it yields CASSLAVNSPLHF.

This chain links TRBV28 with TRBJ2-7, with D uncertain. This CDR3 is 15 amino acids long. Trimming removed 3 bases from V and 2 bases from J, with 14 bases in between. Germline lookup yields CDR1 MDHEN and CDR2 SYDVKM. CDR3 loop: CASSFNGNPTYEQYF. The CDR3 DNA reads TGTGCCAGCAGTTTTAATGGTAACCCCACCTACGAGCAGTACTTC.

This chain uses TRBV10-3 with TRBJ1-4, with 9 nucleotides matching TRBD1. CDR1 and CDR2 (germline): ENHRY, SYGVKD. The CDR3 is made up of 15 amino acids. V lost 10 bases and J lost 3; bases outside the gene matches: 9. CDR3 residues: CATRQGGMANEKLFF. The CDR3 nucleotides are TGTGCCACGAGACAGGGGGGGATGGCTAATGAAAAACTGTTTTTT.

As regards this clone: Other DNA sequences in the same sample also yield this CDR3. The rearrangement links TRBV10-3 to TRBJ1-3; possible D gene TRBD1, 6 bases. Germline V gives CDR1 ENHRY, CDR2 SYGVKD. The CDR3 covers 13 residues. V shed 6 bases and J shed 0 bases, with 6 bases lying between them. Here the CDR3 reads CAIRDSSGNTIYF. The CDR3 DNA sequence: TGTGCCATCAGGGACAGCTCTGGAAACACCATATATTTT.

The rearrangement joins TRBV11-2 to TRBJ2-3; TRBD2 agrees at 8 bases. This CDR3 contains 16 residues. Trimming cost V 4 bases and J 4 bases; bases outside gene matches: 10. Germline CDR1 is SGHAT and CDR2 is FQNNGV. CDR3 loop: CASSWVSSGGPDTQYF. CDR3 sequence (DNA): TGTGCCAGCAGCTGGGTCTCATCGGGAGGGCCAGATACGCAGTATTTT.

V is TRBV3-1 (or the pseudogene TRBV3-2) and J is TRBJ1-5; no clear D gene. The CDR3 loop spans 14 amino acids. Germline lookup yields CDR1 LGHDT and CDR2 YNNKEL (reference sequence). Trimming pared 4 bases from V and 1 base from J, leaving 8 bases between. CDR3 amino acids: CASSPLRSNQPQHF. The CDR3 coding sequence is TGTGCCAGCAGCCCACTCAGGAGCAATCAGCCCCAGCATTTT.

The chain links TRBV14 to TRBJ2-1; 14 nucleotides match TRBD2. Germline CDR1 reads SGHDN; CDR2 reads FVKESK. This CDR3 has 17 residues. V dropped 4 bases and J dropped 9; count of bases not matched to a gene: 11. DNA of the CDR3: TGTGCCAGCAGCCGACTACTGGGGACTAGCGGGGGTACTGAGCAGTTCTTC. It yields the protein CASSRLLGTSGGTEQFF.

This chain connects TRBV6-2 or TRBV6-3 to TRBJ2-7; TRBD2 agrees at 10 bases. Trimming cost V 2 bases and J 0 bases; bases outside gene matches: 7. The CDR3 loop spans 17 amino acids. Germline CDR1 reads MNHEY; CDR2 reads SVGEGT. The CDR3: CASSYLAGAVSSYEQYF. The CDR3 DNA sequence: TGTGCCAGCAGTTACCTAGCGGGGGCCGTAAGCTCCTACGAGCAGTACTTC.

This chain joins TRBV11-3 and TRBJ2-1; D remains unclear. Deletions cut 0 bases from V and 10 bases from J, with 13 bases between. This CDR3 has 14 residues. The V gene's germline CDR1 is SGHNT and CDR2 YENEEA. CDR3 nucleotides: TGTGCCAGCAGCTTAGACCTGTCCTCCGGGGAGCAGTTCTTC. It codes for CASSLDLSSGEQFF.

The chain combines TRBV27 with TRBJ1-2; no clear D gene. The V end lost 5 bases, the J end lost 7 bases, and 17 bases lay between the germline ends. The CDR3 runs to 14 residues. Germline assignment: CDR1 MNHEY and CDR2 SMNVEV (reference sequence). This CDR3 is CASSHPGSGTGYTF. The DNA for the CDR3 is TGTGCCAGCAGTCACCCCGGCTCGGGAACTGGCTACACCTTC.

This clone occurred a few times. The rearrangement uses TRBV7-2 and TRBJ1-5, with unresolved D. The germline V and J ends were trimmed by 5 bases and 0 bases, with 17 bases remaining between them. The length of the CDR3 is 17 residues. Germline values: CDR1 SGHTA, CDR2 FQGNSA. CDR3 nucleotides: TGTGCCAGCAGCCTGAATCAAAGAGGGAATAGCAATCAGCCCCAGCATTTT. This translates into CASSLNQRGNSNQPQHF.

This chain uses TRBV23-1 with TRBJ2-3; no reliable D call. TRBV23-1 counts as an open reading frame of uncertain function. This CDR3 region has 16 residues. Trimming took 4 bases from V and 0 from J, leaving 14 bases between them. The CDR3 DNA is TGCGCCAGCAGTCCCGGAGTCGTACCTAGCACAGATACGCAGTATTTT. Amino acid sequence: CASSPGVVPSTDTQYF.

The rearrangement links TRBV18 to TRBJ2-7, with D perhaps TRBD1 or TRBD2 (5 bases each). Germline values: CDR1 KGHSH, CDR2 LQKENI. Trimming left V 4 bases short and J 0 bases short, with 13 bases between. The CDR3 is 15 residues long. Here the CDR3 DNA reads TGTGCCAGCTCACAGTCGAGGGGCAGCTCCTACGAGCAGTACTTC. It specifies CASSQSRGSSYEQYF. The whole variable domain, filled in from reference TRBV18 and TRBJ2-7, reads NAGVMQNPRHLVRRRGQEARLRCSPMKGHSHVYWYRQLPEEGLKFMVYLQKENIIDESGMPKERFSAEFPKEGPSILRIQQVVRGDSAAYFCASSQSRGSSYEQYFGPGTRLTVT.

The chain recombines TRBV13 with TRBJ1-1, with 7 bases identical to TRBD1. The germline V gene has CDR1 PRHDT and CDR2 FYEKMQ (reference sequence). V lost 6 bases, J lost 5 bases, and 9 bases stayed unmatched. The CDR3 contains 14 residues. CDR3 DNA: TGTGCCAGCAGTTACAGGACAGGTCTAACTGAAGCTTTCTTT. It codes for CASSYRTGLTEAFF.

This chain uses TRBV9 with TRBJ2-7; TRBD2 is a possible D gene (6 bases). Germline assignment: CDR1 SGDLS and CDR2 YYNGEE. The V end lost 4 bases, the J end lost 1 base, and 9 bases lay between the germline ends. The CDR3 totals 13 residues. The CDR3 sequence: CASSPGTSYEQYF. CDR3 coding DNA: TGTGCCAGCAGCCCGGGGACTTCCTACGAGCAGTACTTC.

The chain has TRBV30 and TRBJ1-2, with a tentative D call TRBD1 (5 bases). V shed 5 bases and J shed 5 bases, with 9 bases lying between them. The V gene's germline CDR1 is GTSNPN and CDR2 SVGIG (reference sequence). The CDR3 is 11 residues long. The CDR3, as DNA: TGTGCCTGGCGGACATTGTATGGCTACACCTTC. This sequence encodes CAWRTLYGYTF.

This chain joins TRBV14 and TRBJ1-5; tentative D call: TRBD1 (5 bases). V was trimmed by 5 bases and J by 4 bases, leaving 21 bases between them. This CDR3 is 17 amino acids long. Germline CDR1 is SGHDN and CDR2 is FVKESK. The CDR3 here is CASSMRQGGARNQPQHF. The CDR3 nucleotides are TGTGCCAGCAGCATGAGGCAGGGTGGGGCGCGAAATCAGCCCCAGCATTTT.

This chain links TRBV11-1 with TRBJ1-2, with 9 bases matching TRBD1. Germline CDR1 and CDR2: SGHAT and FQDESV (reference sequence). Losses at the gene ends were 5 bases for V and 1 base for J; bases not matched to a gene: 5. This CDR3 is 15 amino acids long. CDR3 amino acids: CASSPSDRGNYGYTF. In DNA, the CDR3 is TGTGCCAGCAGCCCCTCGGACAGGGGTAACTATGGCTACACCTTC. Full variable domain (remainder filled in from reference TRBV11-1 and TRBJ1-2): EAEVAQSPRYKITEKSQAVAFWCDPISGHATLYWYRQILGQGPELLVQFQDESVVDDSQLPKDRFSAERLKGVDSTLKIQPAELGDSAMYLCASSPSDRGNYGYTFGSGTRLTVV.

The CDR3 loop reads CASSPREGITEEQYF. The CDR3 nucleotides are TGTGCCAGCTCACCACGCGAGGGAATCACGGAAGAGCAGTACTTC. The gene calls are TRBV18 and TRBJ2-7; possible D gene TRBD2, 5 bases. The CDR3 runs to 15 residues. Germline CDR1 KGHSH, CDR2 LQKENI. The V and J ends lost 1 base and 7 bases respectively, with 17 bases between them.